Each of the 16 T cell receptor beta chains below was sequenced from the same sample in a study of response to subunit inactivated influenza vaccine. TCRdb re-analysed the RT-PCR reads in MiXCR, keeping a single row per CDR3 protein. Here the sample spans under 550,000 distinct CDR3 sequences, less than 7.5% being singletons. The specimen was PBMCs from blood, collected 23 months after vaccination. These receptors all come from a man aged 50 to 75 who received an inactivated influenza vaccine.

The V gene is TRBV6-2 or TRBV6-3, the J gene TRBJ2-2, with D perhaps being TRBD1 or TRBD2 (5 bases each). The ends were cut back, 3 bases at V and 5 bases at J, with 19 bases in the middle. There are 17 residues in the CDR3. CDR1 and CDR2 (germline): MNHEY, SVGEGT. The CDR3 DNA follows: TGTGCCAGCAGTTATGGAGGTCTGGGGACGGTGACCGGGGAGCTGTTTTTT. It codes for CASSYGGLGTVTGELFF.

The chain carries TRBV20-1 and TRBJ1-1, with a possible D match to TRBD1 (6 bases). V was pared by 0 bases and J by 4 bases, with 12 bases between. Germline V gives CDR1 DFQATT, CDR2 SNEGSKA (reference sequence). The CDR3 runs to 14 residues. CDR3 DNA: TGCAGTGCTAGAGATGGGGGGCTCGGCACTGAAGCTTTCTTT. Its protein is CSARDGGLGTEAFF.

This clonotype has only a few counts. The rearrangement uses TRBV12-3 or TRBV12-4 and TRBJ1-4; perhaps TRBD1 as D (5 bases). This CDR3 spans 14 amino acids. Trimming took off 3 bases at V and 5 bases at J, with 10 bases between the two ends. The CDR3 reads CASSFQGRNEKLFF. The CDR3 region has the DNA TGTGCCAGCAGTTTTCAGGGCCGGAATGAAAAACTGTTTTTT.

In its sample, this clonotype was seen a few times. This chain connects TRBV5-1 to TRBJ2-5, with D tentatively TRBD2 (5 bases). The CDR3 consists of 16 residues. Germline V gene lookup returns CDR1 SGHRS and CDR2 YFSETQ. With 0 bases removed from V and 1 base from J, the gap between germline ends came to 13 bases. CDR3 coding DNA: TGCGCCAGCAGCTTGGCCCAAGGAGGCCCCCAAGAGACCCAGTACTTC. Translation: CASSLAQGGPQETQYF.

In regard to this clonotype: This clone may be a read error of a much larger clone one base away. The rearrangement joins TRBV5-1 to TRBJ2-5; 13 positions match TRBD2. The germline CDR1 and CDR2 sequences are SGHRS and YFSETQ. The CDR3 consists of 18 residues. CDR3 coding DNA: TGCGCCAGCAGCTCCACTAGCGGGAGGGCCCTGTACCAAGATACCCAGTACTTC. Amino acids: CASSSTSGRALYQDTQYF.

This clonotype was observed many times. This chain connects TRBV4-2 to TRBJ1-6; D call uncertain. V was clipped by 0 bases and J by 8 bases, with 5 bases between them. The CDR3 loop spans 13 amino acids. CDR1 is LGHNA and CDR2 is YNFKEQ in the germline V gene. The DNA of the CDR3 is TGTGCCAGCAGCCAAGATCTGGATTCACCCCTCCACTTT. Its protein product is CASSQDLDSPLHF.

The chain has TRBV20-1 and TRBJ1-3; D not certain. The CDR3 extends over 13 amino acids. Germline CDR1 reads DFQATT; CDR2 reads SNEGSKA (reference sequence). With 4 bases removed from V and 4 bases from J, the gap between germline ends came to 11 bases. CDR3 sequence reads: CSAIDPRGNTIYF. DNA for the CDR3: TGCAGTGCTATAGATCCGAGGGGAAACACCATATATTTT.

The genes are TRBV20-1 and TRBJ2-1; the match to TRBD2 covers 11 bases. With 0 bases clipped from V and 7 bases from J, the junction kept 5 bases outside the gene matches. Germline V gene lookup returns CDR1 DFQATT and CDR2 SNEGSKA (reference sequence). This CDR3 spans 15 amino acids. CDR3 region: CSARDIAGGLNEQFF. CDR3 nucleotide sequence: TGCAGTGCTAGAGACATAGCGGGGGGGCTTAATGAGCAGTTCTTC.

The chain joins TRBV4-1 to TRBJ2-3; the match to TRBD1 covers 12 bases. The germline CDR1 and CDR2 sequences are MGHRA and YSYEKL. Germline trimming cut 5 bases from V and 6 bases from J; bases unmatched to any gene: 9. This CDR3 contains 16 residues. CDR3 in amino acids: CASSVPGTGGLDTQYF. CDR3 coding DNA: TGCGCCAGCAGCGTACCCGGGACAGGGGGCCTGGATACGCAGTATTTT.

The chain links TRBV15 to TRBJ1-1; perhaps TRBD1 as D (5 bases). Trimming left V 2 bases short and J 2 bases short, with 9 bases between. The CDR3 has 14 amino acids. Germline-derived CDR1 and CDR2 are LNHNV and YYDKDF (reference sequence). The CDR3 bases are TGTGCCACCAGCAGACAGGGCTTTAACACTGAAGCTTTCTTT. This encodes CATSRQGFNTEAFF.

This clonotype was recorded many times. V gene TRBV5-6 combines with J gene TRBJ1-2, with D possibly matching TRBD1 (5 bases). Germline V gene data show CDR1 as SGHDT and CDR2 as YYEEEE. V gave up 1 base and J gave up 0 bases, with 10 bases separating them. The CDR3 has 15 amino acids. The CDR3 region has the DNA TGTGCCAGCAGCTTGCGCTGGGGGACTAACTATGGCTACACCTTC. Amino acids: CASSLRWGTNYGYTF. The full variable domain, completed using reference TRBV5-6 and TRBJ1-2, is DAGVTQSPTHLIKTRGQQVTLRCSPKSGHDTVSWYQQALGQGPQFIFQYYEEEERQRGNFPDRFSGHQFPNYSSELNVNALLLGDSALYLCASSLRWGTNYGYTFGSGTRLTVV.

This sequence joins TRBV7-9 and TRBJ1-1, with D unresolved. Trimming removed 5 bases at V and 4 bases at J, with 11 bases between. The V gene's germline CDR1 is SEHNR and CDR2 FQNEAQ (reference sequence). CDR3 length equals 13 residues. Here the CDR3 reads CASSPKTITEAFF. The DNA of the CDR3 is TGTGCCAGCAGCCCGAAGACCATCACTGAAGCTTTCTTT.

The chain carries TRBV15 and TRBJ1-4; D might be TRBD1 (6 bases). V lost 3 bases, J lost 5 bases, and 19 bases lay in between. Per germline, CDR1 LNHNV and CDR2 YYDKDF (reference sequence). CDR3 length equals 17 residues. Here the CDR3 DNA reads TGTGCCACCAGCAGCCAGGACAGTGAGGGACTCAATGAAAAACTGTTTTTT. Translated: CATSSQDSEGLNEKLFF.

This clonotype was seen more than once but under ten times. The chain links TRBV12-3 or TRBV12-4 to TRBJ2-5; D gene ambiguous. CDR3 length equals 11 residues. Trimming took 5 bases from V and 9 from J, leaving 10 bases between them. The CDR3 here is CASSPGLAQYF. CDR3 DNA: TGTGCCAGCAGTCCTGGGTTGGCCCAGTACTTC.

This clonotype was counted at least ten times. V and J are TRBV12-3 or TRBV12-4 and TRBJ1-4; 7 bases agree with TRBD1. Unmatched junction bases numbered 5, after V lost 5 bases and J lost 5 bases. The CDR3 length is 14 residues. The CDR3 here is CASSTDRVNEKLFF. CDR3 coding DNA: TGTGCCAGCAGTACCGACAGGGTCAATGAAAAACTGTTTTTT.

The genes are TRBV27 and TRBJ2-1; D gene unclear. Trimming removed 1 base at V and 14 bases at J, with 9 bases between. There are 11 residues in the CDR3. Germline loops: CDR1 MNHEY, CDR2 SMNVEV (reference sequence). The CDR3 reads CASSLFGREFF. The CDR3 coding sequence is TGTGCCAGCAGTTTATTTGGCAGAGAGTTCTTC.